These 6 T cell receptor beta chains were sequenced from one sample in a study of vaccination effects on CD4 cells after COVID-19. Sequencing followed a ViraFEST assay step that expanded antigen-specific CD4+ T cells with viral peptide pools. Scientists isolated CD4+ T cells after a roughly 10-day culture period ended. This individual contracted SARS-CoV-2 between March and December 2020, as verified by PCR. Profiling relied on immunoSEQ multiplex PCR, and the TCRdb table lists in-frame clones only, not all of them. This sample carries approximately 40,000 clones, just under 75% of them seen once, and the ten largest clones take roughly 33%. Their recognized antigens are unknown. The sample in question was CD4+ T cells from PBMCs cultured with a peptide pool, obtained before COVID-19 vaccination. The receptors derive from a human donor who had a prior SARS-CoV-2 infection.

V gene TRBV4-3 combines with J gene TRBJ2-7; the match to TRBD2 covers 14 bases. The ends lost 6 bases at V and 5 bases at J; junction bases unmatched: 9. In germline, CDR1 is LGHNA, CDR2 YSLEER. The CDR3 length is 16 residues. DNA of the CDR3: TGCGCCAGCAGACCGGGACTAGCGGGAGATGGTCACGAGCAGTACTTC. Translated: CASRPGLAGDGHEQYF.

By sample share, this clone is large (0.1 to 1%). The rearrangement links TRBV7-8 to TRBJ1-6, with no clear D. CDR1 and CDR2 from the germline V gene are SGHVS and FQNEAQ. The CDR3 is 13 amino acids. V gave up 4 bases and J gave up 10 bases, with 11 bases separating them. CDR3 loop: CASSSNWNSPLHF. The CDR3 nucleotides are TGTGCCAGCAGCTCAAACTGGAACTCACCCCTCCACTTT.

This clone was counted a single time. The J gene is TRBJ2-5, the V gene TRBV29-1; 9 nucleotides agree with TRBD1. The CDR3 covers 14 residues. Trimming at V came to 2 bases and at J to 4 bases, leaving 5 bases not matched to a gene. Per germline, CDR1 SQVTM and CDR2 ANQGSEA. The CDR3 region is CSVEWPGQGETQYF. The DNA of the CDR3 is TGCAGCGTTGAATGGCCGGGACAGGGAGAGACCCAGTACTTC. Looking up the rest from reference TRBV29-1 and TRBJ2-5 gives the full variable domain: SAVISQKPSRDICQRGTSLTIQCQVDSQVTMMFWYRQQPGQSLTLIATANQGSEATYESGFVIDKFPISRPNLTFSTLTVSNMSPEDSSIYLCSVEWPGQGETQYFGPGTRLLVL.

This clone was observed once. V gene TRBV5-1 combines with J gene TRBJ1-4; D is unclear. The germline CDR1 and CDR2 sequences are SGHRS and YFSETQ. This CDR3 spans 14 amino acids. The V gene lost 1 base and the J gene lost 2 bases, with 6 bases spanning the gap. CDR3 amino acids: CASSLQSTNEKLFF. CDR3 nucleotide sequence: TGCGCCAGCAGCTTGCAAAGTACTAATGAAAAACTGTTTTTT.

This chain links TRBV5-6 with TRBJ1-1, with no clear D. The CDR3 is 12 amino acids. Trimming shortened V by 3 bases and J by 9 bases, and 12 bases separated the two germline ends. The germline CDR1 and CDR2 sequences are SGHDT and YYEEEE. CDR3 sequence reads: CASSSWTDQAFF. CDR3 DNA: TGTGCCAGCAGCTCGTGGACGGATCAAGCTTTCTTT.

The CDR3 DNA reads TGTGCCAGCAGCCAAGGAGGCGGGAGAGGTACAGATACGCAGTATTTT. Amino acids: CASSQGGGRGTDTQYF. V gene TRBV3-1 (or the pseudogene TRBV3-2) combines with J gene TRBJ2-3; 7 bases fit TRBD2. The CDR3 is made up of 16 amino acids. Germline trimming cut 1 base from V and 3 bases from J; bases unmatched to any gene: 7. CDR1 is LGHDT and CDR2 is YNNKEL in the germline V gene (reference sequence).